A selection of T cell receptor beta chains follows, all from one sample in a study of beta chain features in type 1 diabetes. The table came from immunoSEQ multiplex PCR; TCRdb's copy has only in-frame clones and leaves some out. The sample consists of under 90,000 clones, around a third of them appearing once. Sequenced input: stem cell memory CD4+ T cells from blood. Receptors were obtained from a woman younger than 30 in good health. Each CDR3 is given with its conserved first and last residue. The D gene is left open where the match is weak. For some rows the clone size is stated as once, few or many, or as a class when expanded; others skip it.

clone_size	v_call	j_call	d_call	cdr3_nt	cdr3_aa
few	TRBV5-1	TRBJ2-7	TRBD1	TGCGCCAGCAGCCCCCGGGGACAGTTCTACGAGCAGTACTTC	CASSPRGQFYEQYF
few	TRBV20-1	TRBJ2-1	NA	TGCAGTGGGGAACAGGGCACTGAGCAGTTCTTC	CSGEQGTEQFF
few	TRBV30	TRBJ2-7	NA	TGTGCCTGGAGTCTCTCCTCAGGGAATTACGAGCAGTACTTC	CAWSLSSGNYEQYF
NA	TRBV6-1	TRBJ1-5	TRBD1	TGTGCCAGCGACAGGGTCTTAGGAAATCAGCCCCAGCATTTT	CASDRVLGNQPQHF
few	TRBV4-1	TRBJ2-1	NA	TGCGCCAGCAGCCAAGGGGCAGTCTCCTACAATGAGCAGTTCTTC	CASSQGAVSYNEQFF
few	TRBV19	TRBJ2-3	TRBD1	TGTGCCAGTAGCCCGACAGGGATGACAGATACGCAGTATTTT	CASSPTGMTDTQYF
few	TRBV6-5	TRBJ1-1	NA	TGTGCCAGCAGTTACCCATTTGCAGGGGATCACACTGAAGCTTTCTTT	CASSYPFAGDHTEAFF
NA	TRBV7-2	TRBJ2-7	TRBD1	TGTGCCAGCAGCTTCGACAGGGGATTCTACGAGCAGTACTTC	CASSFDRGFYEQYF
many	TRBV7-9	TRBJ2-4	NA	TGTGCCAGCAGCCGCGGACAGAGTAGCTCCAAAAACATTCAGTACTTC	CASSRGQSSSKNIQYF
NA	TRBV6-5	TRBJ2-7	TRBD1	TGTGCCAGCAGTTACGGACAGGGGATCTACGAGCAGTACTTC	CASSYGQGIYEQYF
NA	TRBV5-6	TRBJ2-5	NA	TGTGCCAGCAGCCAGAACAGCCAGACCCAGTACTTC	CASSQNSQTQYF
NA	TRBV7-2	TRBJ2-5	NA	TGTGCCAGCAGCCCCCTAGGAAATGCTGCTCAAGAGACCCAGTACTTC	CASSPLGNAAQETQYF
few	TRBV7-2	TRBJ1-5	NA	TGTGCCAGCAGCTTCTTCGACGGGCAGCCCCAGCATTTT	CASSFFDGQPQHF
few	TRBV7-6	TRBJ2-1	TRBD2	TGTGCCAGCAGCTCCTTAGCGGGTAGCTCCTACAATGAGCAGTTCTTC	CASSSLAGSSYNEQFF
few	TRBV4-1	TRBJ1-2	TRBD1	TGCGCCAGCAGCCAAGCCAGGGGGACTTTCTATGGCTACACCTTC	CASSQARGTFYGYTF
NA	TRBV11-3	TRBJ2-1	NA	TGTGCCAGCAGTGAGGACAACTACAATGAGCAGTTCTTC	CASSEDNYNEQFF
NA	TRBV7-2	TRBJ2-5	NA	TGTGCCAGCAGCTTAGGATCGCTAGCGACAGTCCAAGAGACCCAGTACTTC	CASSLGSLATVQETQYF
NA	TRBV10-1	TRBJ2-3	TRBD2	TGCGCCAGAAATTACGGGACTAGCGGTCTTAGCACAGATACGCAGTATTTT	CARNYGTSGLSTDTQYF
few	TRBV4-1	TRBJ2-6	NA	TGCGCCAGCAGCCCCGCAGGGAAACACTCTGGGGCCAACGTCCTGACTTTC	CASSPAGKHSGANVLTF
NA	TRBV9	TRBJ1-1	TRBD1	TGTGCCAGCAGCGTAGCGGCAGGGGGCGCGCAGAGCACTGAAGCTTTCTTT	CASSVAAGGAQSTEAFF
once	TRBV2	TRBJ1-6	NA	TGTGCCAGCAGTCGAAGGGGATCTAATTCACCCCTCCACTTT	CASSRRGSNSPLHF
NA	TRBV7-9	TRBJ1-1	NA	TGTGCCAGCAGCCGGTCGACAGGCAAAGAAGCTTTCTTT	CASSRSTGKEAFF
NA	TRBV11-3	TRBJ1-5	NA	TGTGCCAGCAGCTTGCGGGGCAATCAGCCCCAGCATTTT	CASSLRGNQPQHF
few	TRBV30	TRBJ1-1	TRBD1	TGTGACCGGAGGGGGCCTTATACTGAAGCTTTCTTT	CDRRGPYTEAFF
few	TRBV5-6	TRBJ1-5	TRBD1	TGTGCCAGCAGCTTGGGGCTCGGGACAGGGAATCAGCCCCAGCATTTT	CASSLGLGTGNQPQHF
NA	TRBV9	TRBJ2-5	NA	TGTGCCAGCAGCGTAGGCGTAACCGGGGGGACCCAGTACTTC	CASSVGVTGGTQYF
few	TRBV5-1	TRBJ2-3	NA	TGCGCCAGCAGCTCCCCCAAATGGAGAACTCGCCCCTGGGTGAGGGATACGCAGTATTTT	CASSSPKWRTRPWVRDTQYF
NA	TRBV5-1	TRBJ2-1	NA	TGCGCCAGCAGCACCGGGACAATCAGTGAGCAGTTCTTC	CASSTGTISEQFF
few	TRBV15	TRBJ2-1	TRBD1	TGTGCCACCAGCAGGCGGTCGGGACAGGGTACGCATGAGCAGTTCTTC	CATSRRSGQGTHEQFF
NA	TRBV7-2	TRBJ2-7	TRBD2	TGTGCCAGCAGAGACTTTAGCGGGGGGGGGTACGAGCAGTACTTC	CASRDFSGGGYEQYF
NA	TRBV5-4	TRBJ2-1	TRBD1	TGTGCCAGCAGCTTGGACAGGGGGAGGTACAATGAGCAGTTCTTC	CASSLDRGRYNEQFF
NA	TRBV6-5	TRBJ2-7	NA	TGTGCCAGCACTCCCCGCCAGGACACCGTCTACGAGCAGTACTTC	CASTPRQDTVYEQYF
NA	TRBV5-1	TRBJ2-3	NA	TGCGCCAGCAGCTTGGCGGGCAGACTAACAGATACGCAGTATTTT	CASSLAGRLTDTQYF
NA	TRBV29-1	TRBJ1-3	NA	TGCAGCGTTGACCAACAGAGCTCTGGAAACACCATATATTTT	CSVDQQSSGNTIYF
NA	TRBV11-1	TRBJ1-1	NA	TGTGCCAGCAGCTCGGACGGGGGCACTGAAGCTTTCTTT	CASSSDGGTEAFF
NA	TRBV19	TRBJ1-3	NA	TGTGCCAGTAGTATCGCAGCTGGAGGAGCTGGAAACACCATATATTTT	CASSIAAGGAGNTIYF
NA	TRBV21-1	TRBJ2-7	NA	TGTGCCAGCAGCAAAGCGGGACTAGCGGGAGGGCCGGCGACCTACGAGCAGTACTTC	CASSKAGLAGGPATYEQYF
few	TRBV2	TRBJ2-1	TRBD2	TGTGCCAGCAGTGAGGGACTAGCGAATGAGCAGTTCTTC	CASSEGLANEQFF
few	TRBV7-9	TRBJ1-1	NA	TGTGCCAGCTACGGCAGGTTGAACACTGAAGCTTTCTTT	CASYGRLNTEAFF
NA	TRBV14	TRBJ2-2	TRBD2	TGTGCCAGCAGCCCGCGACTAGCGGGGACGTCCGGGGAGCTGTTTTTT	CASSPRLAGTSGELFF
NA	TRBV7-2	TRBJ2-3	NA	TGTGCCAGCAGCCAGGACGGGACTAGCACAGATACGCAGTATTTT	CASSQDGTSTDTQYF
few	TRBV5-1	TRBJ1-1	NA	TGCGCCAGCCGTTCCCTTACAGAAACTGAAGCTTTCTTT	CASRSLTETEAFF
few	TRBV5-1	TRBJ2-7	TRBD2	TGCGCCAGCAGCTTGGACCCTAGCGGGAGAGTCGACGAGCAGTACTTC	CASSLDPSGRVDEQYF
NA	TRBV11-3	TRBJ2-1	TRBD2	TGTGCCAGCAGCCCGGCCGGGACTAGCGGGAGGAGCAGTGAGCAGTTCTTC	CASSPAGTSGRSSEQFF
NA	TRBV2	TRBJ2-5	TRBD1	TGTGCCAGCAGTGAAGGGACAGGGGGAGGAGAGACCCAGTACTTC	CASSEGTGGGETQYF
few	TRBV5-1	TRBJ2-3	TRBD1	TGCGCCAGCAGCTTAGGGACCCAGGGGGCAGATACGCAGTATTTT	CASSLGTQGADTQYF
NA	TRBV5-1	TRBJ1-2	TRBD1	TGCGCCAGCAGCCTACAGGGGGCGCGGGGCTACACCTTC	CASSLQGARGYTF
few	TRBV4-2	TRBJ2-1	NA	TGTGCCAGCAGCCCAGGGGAGCTCAACAATGAGCAGTTCTTC	CASSPGELNNEQFF
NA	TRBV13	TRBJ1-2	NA	TGTGCCAGCAGCTTATCAGCAGGGCGCAACTATGGCTACACCTTC	CASSLSAGRNYGYTF
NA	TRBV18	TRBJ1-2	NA	TGTGCCAGCTCACCCAGGCAACAGGGTACATATGGCTACACCTTC	CASSPRQQGTYGYTF
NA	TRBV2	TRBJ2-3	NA	TGTGCCAGCCTAGCCCTAAGCACAGATACGCAGTATTTT	CASLALSTDTQYF
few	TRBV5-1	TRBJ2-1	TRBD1	TGCGCCAGCAGCCCTCCTGGACAGGGAGGAAACAATGAGCAGTTCTTC	CASSPPGQGGNNEQFF
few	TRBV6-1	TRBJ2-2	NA	TGTGCCAGCAGTGAATCGAGGCCGAGTTTAAACACCGGGGAGCTGTTTTTT	CASSESRPSLNTGELFF
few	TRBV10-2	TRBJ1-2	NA	TGCGCCACCTCGCAAGGGGCTCGTGGCTACACCTTC	CATSQGARGYTF
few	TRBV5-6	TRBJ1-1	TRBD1	TGTGCCAGCAGCTCTTGGACAGGGGTGAACACTGAAGCTTTCTTT	CASSSWTGVNTEAFF